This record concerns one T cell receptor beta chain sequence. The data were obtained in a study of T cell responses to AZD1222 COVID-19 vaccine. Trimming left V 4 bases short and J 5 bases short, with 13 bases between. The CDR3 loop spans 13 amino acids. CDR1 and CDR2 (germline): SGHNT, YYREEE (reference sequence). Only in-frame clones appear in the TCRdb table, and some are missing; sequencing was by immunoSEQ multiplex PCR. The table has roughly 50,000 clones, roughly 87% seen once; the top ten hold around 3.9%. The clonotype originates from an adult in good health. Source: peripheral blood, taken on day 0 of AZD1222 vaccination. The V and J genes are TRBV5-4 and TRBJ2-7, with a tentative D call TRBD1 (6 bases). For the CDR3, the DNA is TGTGCCAGCAGCCCAGACAGGTTCAACGAGCAGTACTTC. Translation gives CASSPDRFNEQYF.